This section outlines one TCR beta chain sequence together with its context. What it binds is unknown. The sampling schedule covered blood at baseline, cycle 4 day 1, and cycle 7 day 1. With V trimmed by 5 bases and J by 6 bases, 7 bases remained unmatched. This CDR3 region has 14 residues. Germline V gene lookup returns CDR1 GTSNPN and CDR2 SVGIG (reference sequence). The protocol was immunoSEQ multiplex PCR, while the TCRdb copy is restricted to in-frame clones and leaves out a portion. This repertoire shows around 60,000 clones, roughly 78% found once; its top ten account for approximately 11%. The data are from a study of OX40 agonist ivuxolimab in advanced cancers. For the study at large: In this trial design, patients received ivuxolimab intravenously at 0.01 to 10 mg/kg every 2 weeks. Participants, 75% to 90% male, averaged about 59 years of age, ranging from roughly 20 to 85. The study's findings and limits: Expanded clones belonging to CD8+ T cells outnumbered, on average, those of CD4+.

The source material was CD4+ or CD8+ T cells sorted from blood, sampled in a trial of the OX40 agonist ivuxolimab. The V and J genes are TRBV30 and TRBJ1-2; 12 bases map to TRBD1. This clonotype was sampled from an adult with an advanced solid tumor such as melanoma, head and neck, liver or kidney cancer. The CDR3 protein is CAWYRDRGQDGYTF. DNA of the CDR3: TGTGCCTGGTACCGGGACAGGGGGCAGGATGGCTACACCTTC.